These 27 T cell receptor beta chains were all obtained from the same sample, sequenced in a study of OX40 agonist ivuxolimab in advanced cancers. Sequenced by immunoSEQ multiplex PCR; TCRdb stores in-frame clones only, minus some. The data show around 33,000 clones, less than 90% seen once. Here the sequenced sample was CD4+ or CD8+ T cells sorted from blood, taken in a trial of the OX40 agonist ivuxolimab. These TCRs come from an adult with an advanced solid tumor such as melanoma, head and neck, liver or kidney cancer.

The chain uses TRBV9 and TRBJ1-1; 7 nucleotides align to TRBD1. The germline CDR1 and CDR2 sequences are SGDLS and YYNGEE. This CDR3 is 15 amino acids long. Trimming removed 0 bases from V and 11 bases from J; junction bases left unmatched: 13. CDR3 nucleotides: TGTGCCAGCAGCGTAGGGCAGGGGGATCTATTTGGGGCTTTCTTT. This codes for CASSVGQGDLFGAFF.

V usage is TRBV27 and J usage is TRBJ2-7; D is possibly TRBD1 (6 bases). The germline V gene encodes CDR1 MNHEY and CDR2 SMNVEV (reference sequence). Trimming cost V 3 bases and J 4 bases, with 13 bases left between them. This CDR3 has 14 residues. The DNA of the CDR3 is TGTGCCAGCAGTTTCACCAGGGGTGCGTACGAGCAGTACTTC. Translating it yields CASSFTRGAYEQYF.

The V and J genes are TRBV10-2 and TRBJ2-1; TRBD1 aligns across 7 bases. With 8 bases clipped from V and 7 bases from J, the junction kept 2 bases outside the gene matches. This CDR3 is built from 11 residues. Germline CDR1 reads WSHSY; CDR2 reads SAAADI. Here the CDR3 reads CASLQGNEQFF. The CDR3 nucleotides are TGCGCCAGCCTACAGGGGAATGAGCAGTTCTTC.

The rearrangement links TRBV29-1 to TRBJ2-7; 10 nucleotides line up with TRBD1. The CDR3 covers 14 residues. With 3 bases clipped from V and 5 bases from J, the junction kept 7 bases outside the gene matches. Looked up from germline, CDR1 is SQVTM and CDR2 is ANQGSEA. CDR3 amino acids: CSVETGGGGHEQYF. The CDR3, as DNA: TGCAGCGTTGAGACAGGGGGCGGGGGGCACGAGCAGTACTTC.

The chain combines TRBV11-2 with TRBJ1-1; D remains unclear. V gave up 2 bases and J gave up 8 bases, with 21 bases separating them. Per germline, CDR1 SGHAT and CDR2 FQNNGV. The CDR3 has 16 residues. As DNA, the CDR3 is TGTGCCAGCAGCTTAAAAGCCATTAAGAGCAGGCTGGAAGCTTTCTTT. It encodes CASSLKAIKSRLEAFF.

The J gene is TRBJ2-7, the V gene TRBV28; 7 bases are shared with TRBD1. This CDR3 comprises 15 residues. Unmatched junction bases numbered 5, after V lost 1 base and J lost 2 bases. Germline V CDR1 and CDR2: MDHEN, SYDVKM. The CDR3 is CASSLSPGQTYEQYF. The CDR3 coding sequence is TGTGCCAGCAGTTTATCCCCGGGACAGACCTACGAGCAGTACTTC.

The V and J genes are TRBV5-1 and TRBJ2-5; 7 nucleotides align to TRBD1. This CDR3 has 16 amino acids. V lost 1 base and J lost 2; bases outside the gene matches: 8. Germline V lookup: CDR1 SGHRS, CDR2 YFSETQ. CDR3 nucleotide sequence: TGCGCCAGCAGCTTGAGAGGGGGCGAAGTACAAGAGACCCAGTACTTC. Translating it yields CASSLRGGEVQETQYF.

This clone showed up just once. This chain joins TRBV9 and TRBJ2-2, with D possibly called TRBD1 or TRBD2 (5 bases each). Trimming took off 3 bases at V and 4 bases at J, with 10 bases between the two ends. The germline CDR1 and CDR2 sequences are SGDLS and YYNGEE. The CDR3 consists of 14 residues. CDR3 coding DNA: TGTGCCAGCAGCGCTCCAGGGAGCACCGGGGAGCTGTTTTTT. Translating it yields CASSAPGSTGELFF.

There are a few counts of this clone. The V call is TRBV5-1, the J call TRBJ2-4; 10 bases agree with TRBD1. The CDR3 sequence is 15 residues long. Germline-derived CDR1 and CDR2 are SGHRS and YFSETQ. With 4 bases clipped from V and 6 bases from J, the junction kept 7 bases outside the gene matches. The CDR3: CASSTSGTGVNIQYF. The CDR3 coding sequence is TGCGCCAGCAGCACCTCCGGGACAGGGGTAAACATTCAGTACTTC.

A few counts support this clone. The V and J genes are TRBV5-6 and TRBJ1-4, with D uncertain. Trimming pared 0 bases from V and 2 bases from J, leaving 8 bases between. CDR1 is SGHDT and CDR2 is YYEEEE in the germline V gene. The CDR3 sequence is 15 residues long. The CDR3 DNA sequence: TGTGCCAGCAGCTTGGCCCAGTGGACTAATGAAAAACTGTTTTTT. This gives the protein CASSLAQWTNEKLFF.

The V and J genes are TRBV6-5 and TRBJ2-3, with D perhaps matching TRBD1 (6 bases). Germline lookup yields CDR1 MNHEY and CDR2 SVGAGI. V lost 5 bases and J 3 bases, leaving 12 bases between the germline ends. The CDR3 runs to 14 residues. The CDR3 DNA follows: TGTGCCAGCAGTCACAGGGTTTTGACAGATACGCAGTATTTT. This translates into CASSHRVLTDTQYF.

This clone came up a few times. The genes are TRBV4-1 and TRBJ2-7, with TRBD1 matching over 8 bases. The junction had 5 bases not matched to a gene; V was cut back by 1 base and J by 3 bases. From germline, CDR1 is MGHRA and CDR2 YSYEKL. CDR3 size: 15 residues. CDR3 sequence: CASSQAQGGYYEQYF. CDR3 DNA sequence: TGCGCCAGCAGCCAAGCACAGGGGGGCTACTACGAGCAGTACTTC.

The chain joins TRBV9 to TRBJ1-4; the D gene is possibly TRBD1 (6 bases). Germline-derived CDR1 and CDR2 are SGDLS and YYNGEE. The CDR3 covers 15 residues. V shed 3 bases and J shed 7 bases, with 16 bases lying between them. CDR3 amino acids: CASSGGASGVEKLFF. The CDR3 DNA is TGTGCCAGCAGCGGCGGAGCGTCAGGGGTTGAAAAACTGTTTTTT.

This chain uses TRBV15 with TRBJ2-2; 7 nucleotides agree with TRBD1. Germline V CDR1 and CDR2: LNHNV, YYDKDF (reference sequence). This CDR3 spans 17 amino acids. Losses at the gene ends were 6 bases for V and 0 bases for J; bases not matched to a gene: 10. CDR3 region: CATSTGTAKANTGELFF. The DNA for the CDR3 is TGTGCCACCAGTACCGGGACAGCCAAGGCGAACACCGGGGAGCTGTTTTTT. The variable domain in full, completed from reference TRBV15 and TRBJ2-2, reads DAMVIQNPRYQVTQFGKPVTLSCSQTLNHNVMYWYQQKSSQAPKLLFHYYDKDFNNEADTPDNFQSRRPNTSFCFLDIRSPGLGDTAMYLCATSTGTAKANTGELFFGEGSRLTVL.

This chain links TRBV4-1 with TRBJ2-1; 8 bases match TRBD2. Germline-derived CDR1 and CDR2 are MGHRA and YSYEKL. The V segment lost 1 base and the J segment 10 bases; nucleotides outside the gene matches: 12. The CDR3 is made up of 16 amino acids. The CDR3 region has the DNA TGCGCCAGCAGCCAAGGGGGTGCGGGGGGAGTTGACGAGCAGTTCTTC. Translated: CASSQGGAGGVDEQFF.

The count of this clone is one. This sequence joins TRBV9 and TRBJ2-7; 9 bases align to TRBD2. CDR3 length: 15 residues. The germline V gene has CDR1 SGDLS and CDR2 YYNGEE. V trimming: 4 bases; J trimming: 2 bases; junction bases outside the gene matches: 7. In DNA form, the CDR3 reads TGTGCCAGCAGCACCCGACTAGCGGAGGCCTACGAGCAGTACTTC. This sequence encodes CASSTRLAEAYEQYF.

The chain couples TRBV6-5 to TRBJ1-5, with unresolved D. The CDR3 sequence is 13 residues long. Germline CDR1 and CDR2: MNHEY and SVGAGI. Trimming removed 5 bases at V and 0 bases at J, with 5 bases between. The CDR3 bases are TGTGCCAGCAGTGTCAATAGCAATCAGCCCCAGCATTTT. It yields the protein CASSVNSNQPQHF.

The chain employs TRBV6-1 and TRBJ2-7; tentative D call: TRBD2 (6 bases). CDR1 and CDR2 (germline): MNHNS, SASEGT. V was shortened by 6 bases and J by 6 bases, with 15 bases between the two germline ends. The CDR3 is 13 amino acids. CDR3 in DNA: TGTGCCAGCAGGGAGGGATCCTTCACCGAGCAGTACTTC. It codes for CASREGSFTEQYF.

The CDR3 protein is CASSLGPGQGYNEQFF. The DNA of the CDR3 is TGTGCCAGCAGCTTAGGTCCGGGACAGGGTTACAATGAGCAGTTCTTC. The chain employs TRBV11-3 and TRBJ2-1, with 9 bases that match TRBD1. Trimming cost V 1 base and J 4 bases; bases outside gene matches: 5. The V gene's germline CDR1 is SGHNT and CDR2 YENEEA. This CDR3 region has 16 residues.

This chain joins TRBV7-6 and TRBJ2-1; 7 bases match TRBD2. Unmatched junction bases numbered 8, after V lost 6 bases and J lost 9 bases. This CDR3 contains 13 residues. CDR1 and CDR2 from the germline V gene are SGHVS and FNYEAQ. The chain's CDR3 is CASRDRGEGEQFF. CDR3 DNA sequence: TGTGCCAGCAGAGACCGGGGGGAAGGTGAGCAGTTCTTC.

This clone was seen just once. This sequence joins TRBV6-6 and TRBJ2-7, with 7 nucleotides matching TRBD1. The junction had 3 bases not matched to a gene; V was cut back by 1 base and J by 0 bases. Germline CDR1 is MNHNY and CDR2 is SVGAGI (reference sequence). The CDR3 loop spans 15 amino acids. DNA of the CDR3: TGTGCCAGCAGTTACTACGGGGACAGCTCCTACGAGCAGTACTTC. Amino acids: CASSYYGDSSYEQYF.

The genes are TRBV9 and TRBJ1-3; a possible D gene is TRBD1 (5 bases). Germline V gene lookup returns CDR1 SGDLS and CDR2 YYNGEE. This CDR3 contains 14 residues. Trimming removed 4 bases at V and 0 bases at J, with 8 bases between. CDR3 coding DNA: TGTGCCAGCAGCACCAGGGACTCTGGAAACACCATATATTTT. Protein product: CASSTRDSGNTIYF.

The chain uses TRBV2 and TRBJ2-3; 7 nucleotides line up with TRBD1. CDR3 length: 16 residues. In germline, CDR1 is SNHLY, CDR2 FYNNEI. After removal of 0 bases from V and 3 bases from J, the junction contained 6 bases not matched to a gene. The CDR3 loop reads CASSEASTGWTDTQYF. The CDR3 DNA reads TGTGCCAGCAGTGAAGCATCGACAGGGTGGACAGATACGCAGTATTTT.

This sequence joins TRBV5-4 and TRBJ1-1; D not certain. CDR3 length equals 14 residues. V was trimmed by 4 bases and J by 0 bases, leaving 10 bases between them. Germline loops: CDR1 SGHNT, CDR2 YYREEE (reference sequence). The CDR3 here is CASSPGIMNTEAFF. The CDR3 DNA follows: TGTGCCAGCAGCCCCGGGATCATGAACACTGAAGCTTTCTTT.

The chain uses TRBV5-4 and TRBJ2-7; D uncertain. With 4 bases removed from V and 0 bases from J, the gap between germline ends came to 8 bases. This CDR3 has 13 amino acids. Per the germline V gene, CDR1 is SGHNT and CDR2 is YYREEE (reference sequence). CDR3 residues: CASSLGRSYEQYF. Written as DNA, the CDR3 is TGTGCCAGCAGCCTGGGTCGCTCCTACGAGCAGTACTTC. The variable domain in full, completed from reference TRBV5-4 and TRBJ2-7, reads ETGVTQSPTHLIKTRGQQVTLRCSSQSGHNTVSWYQQALGQGPQFIFQYYREEENGRGNFPPRFSGLQFPNYSSELNVNALELDDSALYLCASSLGRSYEQYFGPGTRLTVT.

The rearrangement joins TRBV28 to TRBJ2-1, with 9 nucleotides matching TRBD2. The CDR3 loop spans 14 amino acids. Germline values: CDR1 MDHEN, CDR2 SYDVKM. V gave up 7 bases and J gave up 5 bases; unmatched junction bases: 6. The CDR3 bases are TGTGCCAGCAATTGGCGGGAGGGGGACAATGAGCAGTTCTTC. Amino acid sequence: CASNWREGDNEQFF.

CDR3 protein: CASSDGDGTGNGYTF. The CDR3 coding sequence is TGTGCCAGCAGTGACGGTGATGGGACAGGGAATGGCTACACCTTC. V and J are TRBV6-4 and TRBJ1-2; TRBD1 aligns across 9 bases. Germline trimming cut 2 bases from V and 6 bases from J; bases unmatched to any gene: 7. Germline V gives CDR1 MRHNA, CDR2 SNTAGT. The CDR3 runs 15 residues.